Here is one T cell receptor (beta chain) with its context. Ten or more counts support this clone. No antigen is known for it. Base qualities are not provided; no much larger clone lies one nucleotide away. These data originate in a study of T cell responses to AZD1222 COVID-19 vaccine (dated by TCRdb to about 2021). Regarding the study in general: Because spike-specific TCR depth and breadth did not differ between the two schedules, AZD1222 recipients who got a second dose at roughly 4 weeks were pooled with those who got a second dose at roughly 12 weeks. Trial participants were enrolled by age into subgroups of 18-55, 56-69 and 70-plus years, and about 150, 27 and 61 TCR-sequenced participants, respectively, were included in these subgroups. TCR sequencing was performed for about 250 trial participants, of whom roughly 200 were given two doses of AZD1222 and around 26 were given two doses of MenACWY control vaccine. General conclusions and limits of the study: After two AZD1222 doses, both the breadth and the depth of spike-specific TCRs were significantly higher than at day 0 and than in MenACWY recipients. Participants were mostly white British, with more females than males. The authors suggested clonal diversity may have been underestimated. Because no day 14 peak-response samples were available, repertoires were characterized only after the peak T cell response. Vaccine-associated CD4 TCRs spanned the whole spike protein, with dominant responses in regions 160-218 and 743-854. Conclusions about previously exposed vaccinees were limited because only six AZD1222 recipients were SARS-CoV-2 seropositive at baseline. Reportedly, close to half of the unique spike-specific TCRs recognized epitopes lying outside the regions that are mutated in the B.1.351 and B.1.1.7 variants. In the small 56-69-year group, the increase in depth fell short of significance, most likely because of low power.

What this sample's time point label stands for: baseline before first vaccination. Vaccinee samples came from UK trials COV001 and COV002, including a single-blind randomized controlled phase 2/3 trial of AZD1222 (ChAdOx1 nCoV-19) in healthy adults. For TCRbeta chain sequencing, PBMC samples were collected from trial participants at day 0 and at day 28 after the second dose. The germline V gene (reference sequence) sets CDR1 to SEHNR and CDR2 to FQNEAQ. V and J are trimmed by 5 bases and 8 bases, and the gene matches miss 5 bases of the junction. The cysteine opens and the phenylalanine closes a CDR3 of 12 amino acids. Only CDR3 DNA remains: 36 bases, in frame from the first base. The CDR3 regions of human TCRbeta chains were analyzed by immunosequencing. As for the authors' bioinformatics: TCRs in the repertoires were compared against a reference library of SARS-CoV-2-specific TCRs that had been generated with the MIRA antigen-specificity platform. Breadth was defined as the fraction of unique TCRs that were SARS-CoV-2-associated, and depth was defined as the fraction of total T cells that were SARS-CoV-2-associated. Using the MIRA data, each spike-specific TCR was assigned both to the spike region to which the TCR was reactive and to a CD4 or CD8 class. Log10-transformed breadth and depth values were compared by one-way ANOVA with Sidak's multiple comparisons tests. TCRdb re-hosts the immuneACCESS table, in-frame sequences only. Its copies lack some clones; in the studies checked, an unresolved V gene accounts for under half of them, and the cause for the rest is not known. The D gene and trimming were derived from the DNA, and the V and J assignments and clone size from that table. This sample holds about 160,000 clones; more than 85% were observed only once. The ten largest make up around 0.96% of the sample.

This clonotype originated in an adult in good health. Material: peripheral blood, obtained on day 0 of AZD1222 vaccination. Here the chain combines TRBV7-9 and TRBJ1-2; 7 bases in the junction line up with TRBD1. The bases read TGTGCCAGCAGCCCCCGACAGGGAGGCTACACCTTC. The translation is CASSPRQGGYTF.